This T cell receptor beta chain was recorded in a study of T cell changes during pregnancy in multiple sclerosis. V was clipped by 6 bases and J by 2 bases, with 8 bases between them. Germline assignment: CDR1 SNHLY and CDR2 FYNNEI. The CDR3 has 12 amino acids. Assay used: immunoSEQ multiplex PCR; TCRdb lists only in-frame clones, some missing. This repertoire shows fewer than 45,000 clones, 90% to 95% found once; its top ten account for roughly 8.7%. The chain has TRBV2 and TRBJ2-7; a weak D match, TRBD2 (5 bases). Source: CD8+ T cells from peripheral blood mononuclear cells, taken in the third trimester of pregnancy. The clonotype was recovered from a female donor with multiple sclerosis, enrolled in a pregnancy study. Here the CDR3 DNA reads TGTGCCAGCAGAGCCGGGGCCTACGAGCAGTACTTC. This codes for CASRAGAYEQYF. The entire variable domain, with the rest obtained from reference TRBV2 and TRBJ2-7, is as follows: EPEVTQTPSHQVTQMGQEVILRCVPISNHLYFYWYRQILGQKVEFLVSFYNNEISEKSEIFDDQFSVERPDGSNFTLKIRSTKLEDSAMYFCASRAGAYEQYFGPGTRLTVT.